The T cell receptor beta chain under discussion was sequenced for a study of cytomegalovirus exposure and HLA in healthy donors. Concerning this clone: Its antigen is currently unknown.

Unmatched junction bases numbered 11, after V lost 0 bases and J lost 8 bases. The CDR3 has 16 amino acids. Germline CDR1 reads LGHNA; CDR2 reads YSLEER. Study findings and constraints: The presence/absence work took it that sequencing depth was about the same across donors. For most TCR sequences rarity was the rule, although some public TCRs occurred in many donors.

PCR used 60 Vbeta primers and 13 Jbeta primers. Method: immunoSEQ multiplex PCR; TCRdb's copy keeps in-frame clones and lacks some. Of around 190,000 clones in the sample, almost 85% were seen once. V is TRBV4-3 and J is TRBJ2-5, with TRBD2 matching over 8 bases. The sample consisted of PBMCs. The clonotype originates from a woman aged 45-65 years in good health and CMV-seronegative. Here the CDR3 DNA reads TGCGCCAGCAGCCAAGATCCAGCGGGGGCCCGAGCTACCCAGTACTTC. This codes for CASSQDPAGARATQYF.